This T cell receptor (beta chain) came from a study of shared T cell receptors in the human thymus. The CDR3 runs to 17 residues. Germline V gene data show CDR1 as SGHRS and CDR2 as YFSETQ. The ends lost 4 bases at V and 6 bases at J; junction bases unmatched: 13. Assay used: immunoSEQ multiplex PCR; TCRdb lists only in-frame clones, some missing. The sample shows around 730,000 clones, approximately 85% of them seen only once. The same data also contributed to another study, on human thymus T cells. That paper states: Use of V and J genes seemed skewed within the thymic and blood repertoires.

This sequence originates from a girl under three years old with a congenital heart defect. The J gene is TRBJ1-2, the V gene TRBV5-1; 12 bases map to TRBD1. The source material was thymocytes. The CDR3 coding sequence is TGCGCCAGCAGCGCCACCGGGACAGGGGGCCCGTCGGATGGCTACACCTTC. Protein: CASSATGTGGPSDGYTF.